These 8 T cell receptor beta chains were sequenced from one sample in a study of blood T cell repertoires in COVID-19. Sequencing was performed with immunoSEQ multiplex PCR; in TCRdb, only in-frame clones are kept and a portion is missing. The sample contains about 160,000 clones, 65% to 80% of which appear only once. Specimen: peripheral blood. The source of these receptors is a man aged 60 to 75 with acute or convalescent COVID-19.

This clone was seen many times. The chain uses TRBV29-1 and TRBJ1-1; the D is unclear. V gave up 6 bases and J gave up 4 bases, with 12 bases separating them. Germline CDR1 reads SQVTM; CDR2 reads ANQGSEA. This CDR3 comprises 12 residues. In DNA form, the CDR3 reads TGCAGCGTAGTAGCGGGGAGCACTGAAGCTTTCTTT. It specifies CSVVAGSTEAFF.

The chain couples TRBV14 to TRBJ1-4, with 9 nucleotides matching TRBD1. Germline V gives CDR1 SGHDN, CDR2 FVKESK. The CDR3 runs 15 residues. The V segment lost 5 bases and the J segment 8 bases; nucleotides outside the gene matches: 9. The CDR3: CASSKHGTGYEKLFF. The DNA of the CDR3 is TGTGCCAGCAGCAAACACGGGACAGGGTACGAAAAACTGTTTTTT.

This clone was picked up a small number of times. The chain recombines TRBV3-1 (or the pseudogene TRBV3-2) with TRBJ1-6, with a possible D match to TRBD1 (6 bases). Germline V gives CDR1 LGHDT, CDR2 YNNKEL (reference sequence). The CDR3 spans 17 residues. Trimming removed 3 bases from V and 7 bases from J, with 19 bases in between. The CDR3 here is CASSHLPPQGWNSPLHF. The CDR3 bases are TGTGCCAGCAGCCACTTACCCCCACAGGGATGGAATTCACCCCTCCACTTT.

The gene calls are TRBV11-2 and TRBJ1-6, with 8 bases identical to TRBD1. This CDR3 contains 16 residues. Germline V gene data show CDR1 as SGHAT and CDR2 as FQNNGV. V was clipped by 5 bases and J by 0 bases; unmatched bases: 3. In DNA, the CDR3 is TGTGCCAGCAGCGACACAGGGGGCTCCTATAATTCACCCCTCCACTTT. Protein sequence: CASSDTGGSYNSPLHF.

The CDR3 nucleotides read TGTGCCAGCAGTTTGGACAGGGGTGGCCGGGAGCTGTTTTTT. This sequence encodes CASSLDRGGRELFF. V gene TRBV2 combines with J gene TRBJ2-2; 9 bases are shared with TRBD1. Germline V gives CDR1 SNHLY, CDR2 FYNNEI. The CDR3 is 14 amino acids. The trim removed 5 bases at V and 9 bases at J, leaving 7 bases unmatched.

The CDR3 sequence is CAGHTYGYTF. CDR3 DNA sequence: TGTGCCGGACATACCTATGGCTACACCTTC. This chain connects TRBV30 to TRBJ1-2; perhaps TRBD1 as D (5 bases). Trimming shortened V by 8 bases and J by 4 bases, and 8 bases separated the two germline ends. Germline CDR1 is GTSNPN and CDR2 is SVGIG (reference sequence). This CDR3 is 10 amino acids long.

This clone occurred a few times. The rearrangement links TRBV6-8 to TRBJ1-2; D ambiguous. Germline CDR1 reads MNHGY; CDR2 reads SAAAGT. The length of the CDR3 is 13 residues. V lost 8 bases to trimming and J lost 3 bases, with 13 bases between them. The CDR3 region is CASLSGKDYGYTF. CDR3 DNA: TGTGCCAGCCTCTCGGGGAAAGACTATGGCTACACCTTC.

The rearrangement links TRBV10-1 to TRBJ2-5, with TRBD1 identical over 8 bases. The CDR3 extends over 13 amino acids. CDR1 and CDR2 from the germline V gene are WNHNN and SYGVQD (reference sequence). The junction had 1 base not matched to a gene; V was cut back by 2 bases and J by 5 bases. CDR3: CASSEHRGETQYF. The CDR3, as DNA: TGCGCCAGCAGTGAGCACAGGGGGGAGACCCAGTACTTC.